The entry that follows covers one TCR beta chain sequence. The sample originates from a study of blood T cell repertoires in COVID-19. About the research overall: Acute and convalescent COVID-19 specimens originated in the United States, Italy and Spain. T cells, B-cell-depleted T cells, or PBMCs provided the cDNA or gDNA that served as material.

In the authors' workflow: How many nucleated cells were present was estimated from reference gene primer amplification. The repertoire was sequenced with immunoSEQ multiplex PCR; TCRdb's copy has only in-frame clones and lacks some. V, J and clone size are taken as reported in that table, and D and trimming were inferred from the DNA itself. The sample yields some 300,000 clones, approximately 91% seen once. Which cohort a participant joined came from the clinical history participants gave. The sequencing input was PBMCs or T cells enriched from blood (not recorded which). The receptor's source is a woman aged 35 to 49 who had recovered from COVID-19.

The CDR3 nucleotides read TGTGCCAGTAGTAGCCAGGGGAGCGAGCAGTACTTC. Amino acids: CASSSQGSEQYF. The genes are TRBV19 and TRBJ2-7, with D possibly being TRBD1 (6 bases). CDR1 LNHDA and CDR2 SQIVND come from the germline V gene (reference sequence). V was shortened by 4 bases and J by 6 bases, with 10 bases between the two germline ends. The CDR3 is 12 amino acids.